What follows are 31 T cell receptor beta chains derived from one specimen sequenced in a study of PD-L1 blockade in urothelial cancer. Time point indicated: pretreatment peripheral blood. Sequencing was performed with immunoSEQ multiplex PCR; in TCRdb, only in-frame clones are kept and a portion is missing. Among approximately 100,000 clones listed, about 90% were seen once. The material sequenced was PBMCs, taken around atezolizumab (anti-PD-L1) treatment. The receptor set was obtained from a woman over 75 with urothelial cancer.

This chain uses TRBV4-1 with TRBJ2-7; TRBD1 matches 9 bases. The CDR3 contains 15 residues. Germline V gene sequence: CDR1 MGHRA, CDR2 YSYEKL. V gave up 2 bases and J gave up 2 bases; unmatched junction bases: 4. CDR3 region: CASSQHRGLAYEQYF. CDR3 nucleotides: TGCGCCAGCAGCCAACACAGGGGGCTTGCCTACGAGCAGTACTTC.

The gene calls are TRBV5-4 and TRBJ2-2, with 12 bases aligning to TRBD2. The CDR3 totals 16 residues. The V and J ends lost 0 bases and 7 bases, in that order; junction bases with no gene match: 4. Looked up from germline, CDR1 is SGHNT and CDR2 is YYREEE (reference sequence). CDR3 bases: TGTGCCAGCAGCTTGGGACTAGCGGGAGTGGTCGGGGAGCTGTTTTTT. Encoded protein: CASSLGLAGVVGELFF.

The chain uses TRBV19 and TRBJ1-3; D gene ambiguous. Trimming took 9 bases from V and 0 from J, leaving 12 bases between them. The germline gives CDR1 LNHDA, CDR2 SQIVND (reference sequence). The CDR3 has 14 residues. The CDR3 sequence: CASSLAASGNTIYF. CDR3 DNA: TGTGCCAGCTCCCTCGCGGCCTCTGGAAACACCATATATTTT. Drawing the rest from reference TRBV19 and TRBJ1-3, the complete variable domain is DGGITQSPKYLFRKEGQNVTLSCEQNLNHDAMYWYRQDPGQGLRLIYYSQIVNDFQKGDIAEGYSVSREKKESFPLTVTSAQKNPTAFYLCASSLAASGNTIYFGEGSWLTVV.

This chain connects TRBV28 to TRBJ1-4, with D possibly TRBD1 on 6 matching bases. Germline V CDR1 and CDR2: MDHEN, SYDVKM. CDR3 size: 15 residues. Trimming removed 4 bases at V and 8 bases at J, with 17 bases between. The chain's CDR3 is CASSSQAGQGEKLFF. CDR3 coding DNA: TGTGCCAGCAGTTCCCAGGCGGGCCAGGGGGAAAAACTGTTTTTT.

The chain is built from TRBV5-1 and TRBJ2-7; maybe TRBD1 (5 bases). Germline CDR1 is SGHRS and CDR2 is YFSETQ. Trimming left V 4 bases short and J 0 bases short, with 11 bases between. The CDR3 runs 14 residues. CDR3: CASSKTAFSYEQYF. In nucleotides, the CDR3 is TGCGCCAGCAGCAAGACAGCCTTCTCCTACGAGCAGTACTTC.

Written as DNA, the CDR3 is TGTGCCAGCAGTTACTTCCGGGACACCGGGGAGCTGTTTTTT. It encodes CASSYFRDTGELFF. This chain joins TRBV2 and TRBJ2-2; D remains ambiguous. There are 14 residues in the CDR3. V lost 5 bases, J lost 3 bases, and 10 bases lay in between. CDR1 is SNHLY and CDR2 is FYNNEI in the germline V gene.

This rearrangement joins TRBV29-1 to TRBJ2-7, with 8 bases lining up with TRBD1. CDR3 length equals 13 residues. CDR1 is SQVTM and CDR2 is ANQGSEA in the germline V gene. The V and J ends lost 5 bases and 7 bases, in that order; junction bases with no gene match: 10. CDR3 bases: TGCAGCGTTCGTACAGGGGGTACAGGGGAGCAGTACTTC. Its translation is CSVRTGGTGEQYF.

The chain links TRBV7-3 to TRBJ2-1, with 8 positions matching TRBD2. V gave up 6 bases and J gave up 5 bases; unmatched junction bases: 24. There are 20 residues in the CDR3. Germline V gives CDR1 SGHTA, CDR2 FQGTGA. This CDR3 is CASSPVWRSSAGGSDNEQFF. CDR3 in DNA: TGTGCCAGCAGTCCCGTTTGGCGGTCTTCGGCGGGAGGATCCGACAATGAGCAGTTCTTC.

This clone came up once. For the CDR3, the DNA is TGCGCCAGCAGCCCGGGGGTGGGGTCTGGGGCCAACGTCCTGACTTTC. Translating it yields CASSPGVGSGANVLTF. The genes are TRBV4-1 and TRBJ2-6, with D maybe TRBD2 (6 bases). Trimming cost V 4 bases and J 1 base, with 11 bases left between them. This CDR3 is built from 16 residues. From germline, CDR1 is MGHRA and CDR2 YSYEKL.

The chain recombines TRBV11-2 with TRBJ2-2; 8 nucleotides match TRBD1. Per the germline V gene, CDR1 is SGHAT and CDR2 is FQNNGV. The trim removed 0 bases at V and 0 bases at J, leaving 3 bases unmatched. The length of the CDR3 is 17 residues. CDR3 sequence (DNA): TGTGCCAGCAGCTTAGATCGGACAGGGCCGAACACCGGGGAGCTGTTTTTT. Translating gives CASSLDRTGPNTGELFF. Variable domain in full (rest from reference TRBV11-2 and TRBJ2-2): EAGVAQSPRYKIIEKRQSVAFWCNPISGHATLYWYQQILGQGPKLLIQFQNNGVVDDSQLPKDRFSAERLKGVDSTLKIQPAKLEDSAVYLCASSLDRTGPNTGELFFGEGSRLTVL.

The CDR3 DNA reads as TGCGCCAGCGGGGACAGGGAGAATCAGCCCCAGCATTTT. Residues: CASGDRENQPQHF. The chain employs TRBV10-2 and TRBJ1-5, with 9 bases fitting TRBD1. From germline, CDR1 is WSHSY and CDR2 SAAADI. This CDR3 spans 13 amino acids. J lost 4 bases, V lost 8 bases, and 3 bases had no gene match.

This chain joins TRBV6-6 and TRBJ2-1; D not certain. Trimming removed 6 bases from V and 0 bases from J, with 12 bases in between. The CDR3 length is 15 residues. Germline CDR1 reads MNHNY; CDR2 reads SVGAGI (reference sequence). The DNA of the CDR3 is TGTGCCAGCAGCCCCGGCGGTTTCTCCTACAATGAGCAGTTCTTC. It is translated as CASSPGGFSYNEQFF.

The J gene is TRBJ2-5, the V gene TRBV4-2, with D possibly TRBD2 on 5 matching bases. The germline V gene has CDR1 LGHNA and CDR2 YNFKEQ. V lost 5 bases and J lost 0, with 10 bases in between. The CDR3 consists of 14 residues. The CDR3 region is CASSSAADQETQYF. The CDR3 DNA reads as TGTGCCAGCAGCTCAGCGGCCGACCAAGAGACCCAGTACTTC.

V gene TRBV19 combines with J gene TRBJ2-5; 8 nucleotides line up with TRBD2. There are 15 residues in the CDR3. Germline V gene data show CDR1 as LNHDA and CDR2 as SQIVND (reference sequence). After removal of 1 base from V and 4 bases from J, the junction contained 5 bases not matched to a gene. CDR3 sequence: CASSIAGGPRETQYF. CDR3 sequence (DNA): TGTGCCAGTAGTATAGCGGGAGGGCCGAGAGAGACCCAGTACTTC.

This chain joins TRBV30 and TRBJ1-5; D not certain. This CDR3 contains 15 residues. Germline lookup yields CDR1 GTSNPN and CDR2 SVGIG (reference sequence). V was pared by 0 bases and J by 0 bases, with 9 bases between. CDR3 in DNA: TGTGCCTGGAGTGTACATCCCACTAGCAATCAGCCCCAGCATTTT. It encodes CAWSVHPTSNQPQHF. The full variable domain, completed using reference TRBV30 and TRBJ1-5, is SQTIHQWPATLVQPVGSPLSLECTVEGTSNPNLYWYRQAAGRGLQLLFYSVGIGQISSEVPQNLSASRPQDRQFILSSKKLLLSDSGFYLCAWSVHPTSNQPQHFGDGTRLSIL.

The CDR3 DNA reads as TGTGCCATCAGTGATGGGAGGGGTATGAACACTGAAGCTTTCTTT. It specifies CAISDGRGMNTEAFF. The chain uses TRBV10-3 and TRBJ1-1; TRBD1 is a possible D gene (5 bases). V shed 3 bases and J shed 0 bases, with 11 bases lying between them. The CDR3 extends over 15 amino acids. CDR1 ENHRY and CDR2 SYGVKD come from the germline V gene.

The V call is TRBV7-3, the J call TRBJ2-1; 15 bases line up with TRBD2. V was pared by 2 bases and J by 7 bases, with 0 bases of the junction left unmatched. Germline loops: CDR1 SGHTA, CDR2 FQGTGA. The CDR3 has 15 residues. CDR3 region: CASSLGTSGRNEQFF. The DNA for the CDR3 is TGTGCCAGCAGCTTAGGGACTAGCGGGAGGAATGAGCAGTTCTTC.

The count of this clone is one. V is TRBV5-1 and J is TRBJ1-1, with TRBD1 matching over 9 bases. Unmatched junction bases numbered 10, after V lost 4 bases and J lost 0 bases. The CDR3 totals 17 residues. Germline V gene sequence: CDR1 SGHRS, CDR2 YFSETQ. The chain's CDR3 is CASSLWDREIMNTEAFF. The CDR3 nucleotides read TGCGCCAGCAGCCTCTGGGACAGGGAAATCATGAACACTGAAGCTTTCTTT.

This clone came up a few times. The chain links TRBV25-1 to TRBJ1-3; TRBD1 is a possible D gene (6 bases). V was shortened by 3 bases and J by 4 bases, with 22 bases between the two germline ends. There are 18 residues in the CDR3. Germline CDR1 and CDR2: MGHDK and SYGVNS. The CDR3 nucleotides are TGTGCCAGCAGTGAGGTCTCAAAGAGGGGGTCGGAGGGAAACACCATATATTTT. As protein: CASSEVSKRGSEGNTIYF.

This clone was seen a handful of times. The CDR3 DNA sequence: TGTGCCAGCAGCTTAGGCCTAGCGGGAGGGGATAGGGAGCAGTACTTC. Translated, it gives CASSLGLAGGDREQYF. The rearrangement links TRBV13 to TRBJ2-7; 12 bases align to TRBD2. The CDR3 consists of 16 residues. The germline gives CDR1 PRHDT, CDR2 FYEKMQ (reference sequence). The junction had 7 bases not matched to a gene; V was cut back by 0 bases and J by 7 bases.

The J gene is TRBJ2-1, the V gene TRBV2, with 12 positions matching TRBD1. CDR1 is SNHLY, CDR2 FYNNEI, per germline. Trimming at V came to 6 bases and at J to 6 bases, leaving 3 bases not matched to a gene. The CDR3 runs 14 residues. Written as DNA, the CDR3 is TGTGCCAGCAGGGCGGGACAGGGGGCCAATGAGCAGTTCTTC. Amino acids: CASRAGQGANEQFF.

The J gene is TRBJ2-1, the V gene TRBV6-1; 12 bases are shared with TRBD2. With 3 bases clipped from V and 4 bases from J, the junction kept 4 bases outside the gene matches. CDR3 length: 16 residues. Per germline, CDR1 MNHNS and CDR2 SASEGT. Here the CDR3 DNA reads TGTGCCAGCAGTGACGGACTAGCGGGGATTTACAATGAGCAGTTCTTC. The encoded protein is CASSDGLAGIYNEQFF.

This clone was observed once. The genes are TRBV7-3 and TRBJ2-2, with 11 positions matching TRBD2. The V gene end was trimmed by 5 bases and the J gene end by 1 base; junction bases not matched to a gene: 6. The germline V gene encodes CDR1 SGHTA and CDR2 FQGTGA. The CDR3 has 17 residues. The CDR3 sequence is CASSRRTSGLNTGELFF. DNA for the CDR3: TGTGCCAGCAGCCGACGGACTAGCGGGCTGAACACCGGGGAGCTGTTTTTT.

The chain recombines TRBV28 with TRBJ2-7; 7 positions agree with TRBD1. V lost 5 bases and J lost 2; bases outside the gene matches: 9. CDR1 is MDHEN, CDR2 SYDVKM, per germline. The CDR3 is made up of 15 amino acids. The CDR3 nucleotides read TGTGCCAGCAGTCAACCGGGACAGAAGACCTACGAGCAGTACTTC. This gives the protein CASSQPGQKTYEQYF.

A single count supports this clone. The chain combines TRBV28 with TRBJ1-5; a weak D match, TRBD1 (5 bases). V was trimmed by 1 base and J by 6 bases, leaving 13 bases between them. Germline V gene lookup returns CDR1 MDHEN and CDR2 SYDVKM. The CDR3 is 15 amino acids. For the CDR3, the DNA is TGTGCCAGCAGTTTATCGGGGGGTTTTGGTCAGCCCCAGCATTTT. This encodes CASSLSGGFGQPQHF.

The chain links TRBV14 to TRBJ1-2, with 8 bases matching TRBD1. Losses at the gene ends were 0 bases for V and 5 bases for J; bases not matched to a gene: 5. The CDR3 totals 15 residues. Per germline, CDR1 SGHDN and CDR2 FVKESK. The CDR3 sequence is CASSQDFTGGYGYTF. The CDR3 bases are TGTGCCAGCAGCCAAGATTTTACAGGGGGTTATGGCTACACCTTC.

The V and J genes are TRBV5-4 and TRBJ2-7; tentatively, D is TRBD2 (5 bases). The CDR3 is 14 amino acids. Looked up from germline, CDR1 is SGHNT and CDR2 is YYREEE (reference sequence). V was clipped by 3 bases and J by 6 bases, with 16 bases between them. This chain's CDR3 is CASSSGIVPSEQYF. In DNA form, the CDR3 reads TGTGCCAGCAGCTCCGGGATTGTACCCTCCGAGCAGTACTTC.

The chain uses TRBV2 and TRBJ2-3; D perhaps matches TRBD2 (6 bases). CDR3 length equals 15 residues. The germline V and J ends were trimmed by 5 bases and 0 bases, with 12 bases remaining between them. Germline assignment: CDR1 SNHLY and CDR2 FYNNEI. This chain's CDR3 is CASSPGDVSTDTQYF. Here the CDR3 DNA reads TGTGCCAGCAGTCCGGGGGACGTGAGCACAGATACGCAGTATTTT.

The chain employs TRBV11-2 and TRBJ2-1, with a tentative D call TRBD1 (8 bases). Trimming removed 4 bases from V and 4 bases from J, with 14 bases in between. This CDR3 has 15 amino acids. Germline V gene data show CDR1 as SGHAT and CDR2 as FQNNGV. Here the CDR3 DNA reads TGTGCCAGCAGCTCACAGGGGGGGACATACAATGAGCAGTTCTTC. As protein: CASSSQGGTYNEQFF.

The chain is built from TRBV30 and TRBJ2-7, with 13 bases aligning to TRBD2. J was trimmed by 7 bases and V by 1 base; bases with no gene match: 4. In germline, CDR1 is GTSNPN, CDR2 SVGIG (reference sequence). This CDR3 has 14 residues. The CDR3 region is CAWSAGLAGEEQYF. As DNA, the CDR3 is TGTGCCTGGAGTGCAGGACTAGCGGGAGAGGAGCAGTACTTC.

V and J are TRBV30 and TRBJ2-3; 8 bases agree with TRBD2. The junction had 8 bases not matched to a gene; V was cut back by 5 bases and J by 4 bases. The CDR3 totals 14 residues. Germline CDR1 and CDR2: GTSNPN and SVGIG (reference sequence). CDR3 sequence: CAWGKRERADTQYF. The CDR3 bases are TGTGCCTGGGGGAAGCGGGAGAGGGCAGATACGCAGTATTTT. Drawing the rest from reference TRBV30 and TRBJ2-3, the complete variable domain is SQTIHQWPATLVQPVGSPLSLECTVEGTSNPNLYWYRQAAGRGLQLLFYSVGIGQISSEVPQNLSASRPQDRQFILSSKKLLLSDSGFYLCAWGKRERADTQYFGPGTRLTVL.